The rows below give T cell receptor beta chains drawn from one sample of a study of OX40 agonist ivuxolimab in advanced cancers. TCRdb keeps only in-frame clones here, not all; method: immunoSEQ multiplex PCR. This sample carries tens of thousands of clones, 90% of them seen once, and the ten largest clones take roughly 9.8%. Here the sequenced sample was CD4+ or CD8+ T cells sorted from blood, taken in a trial of the OX40 agonist ivuxolimab. The receptor source for this set is an adult with an advanced solid tumor such as melanoma, head and neck, liver or kidney cancer. Each CDR3 is given with its conserved first and last residue. The D gene is left open where the match is weak. A row's size may be missing; if present it is once, few, many or a size class.

v_gene: TRBV5-1
d_gene: TRBD2
abundance: .
j_gene: TRBJ2-1
CDR3aa: CASSSPGTSSNEQFF
CDR3nt: TGCGCCAGCAGCTCCCCCGGGACTAGCTCCAATGAGCAGTTCTTC

v_gene: TRBV13
d_gene: .
abundance: .
j_gene: TRBJ2-7
CDR3aa: CASSPSSGEEGMSVRHEQYF
CDR3nt: TGTGCCAGCAGCCCTTCTTCCGGGGAGGAAGGGATGAGTGTTAGGCACGAGCAGTACTTC

v_gene: TRBV28
d_gene: .
abundance: .
j_gene: TRBJ2-3
CDR3aa: CASSLVGRSLTDTQYF
CDR3nt: TGTGCCAGCAGTTTAGTAGGGAGATCCCTCACAGATACGCAGTATTTT

v_gene: TRBV7-3
d_gene: TRBD2
abundance: .
j_gene: TRBJ2-2
CDR3aa: CASSSWTSGGRSTGELFF
CDR3nt: TGTGCCAGCAGCTCCTGGACTAGCGGGGGGCGGAGCACCGGGGAGCTGTTTTTT

v_gene: TRBV18
d_gene: .
abundance: once
j_gene: TRBJ1-1
CDR3aa: CASSPWDGAGIMNTEAFF
CDR3nt: TGTGCCAGCTCACCGTGGGATGGGGCAGGCATCATGAACACTGAAGCTTTCTTT

v_gene: TRBV19
d_gene: TRBD1
abundance: .
j_gene: TRBJ2-3
CDR3aa: CASSSTGGFWADTQYF
CDR3nt: TGTGCCAGTAGTTCAACAGGGGGATTTTGGGCAGATACGCAGTATTTT

v_gene: TRBV5-5
d_gene: TRBD2
abundance: .
j_gene: TRBJ2-2
CDR3aa: CASSPSFSGGSTGELFF
CDR3nt: TGTGCCAGCAGCCCAAGCTTCAGCGGGGGAAGCACCGGGGAGCTGTTTTTT

v_gene: TRBV9
d_gene: .
abundance: .
j_gene: TRBJ2-2
CDR3aa: CASSLRIRGGGTGELFF
CDR3nt: TGTGCCAGCAGCCTCCGGATCAGGGGGGGCGGAACCGGGGAGCTGTTTTTT

v_gene: TRBV2
d_gene: .
abundance: few
j_gene: TRBJ1-5
CDR3aa: CASSVTGYSNQPQHF
CDR3nt: TGTGCCAGCAGTGTTACCGGATATAGCAATCAGCCCCAGCATTTT

v_gene: TRBV27
d_gene: TRBD2
abundance: .
j_gene: TRBJ2-3
CDR3aa: CASSSRTSVLYF
CDR3nt: TGTGCCAGCAGTTCAAGGACTAGCGTTTTGTATTTT

v_gene: TRBV7-6
d_gene: .
abundance: once
j_gene: TRBJ2-7
CDR3aa: CASSLEAQSRGYYEQYF
CDR3nt: TGTGCCAGCAGCTTAGAGGCCCAGAGTAGGGGTTACTACGAGCAGTACTTC

v_gene: TRBV5-1
d_gene: .
abundance: .
j_gene: TRBJ1-1
CDR3aa: CASRPTGNTEAFF
CDR3nt: TGCGCCAGCAGACCGACAGGGAACACTGAAGCTTTCTTT

v_gene: TRBV7-2
d_gene: TRBD1
abundance: .
j_gene: TRBJ2-7
CDR3aa: CASSLGDSSYEQYF
CDR3nt: TGTGCCAGCAGCTTGGGGGACAGCTCCTACGAGCAGTACTTC

v_gene: TRBV10-1
d_gene: TRBD2
abundance: .
j_gene: TRBJ2-7
CDR3aa: CASSGTPGTSYEQYF
CDR3nt: TGCGCCAGCAGTGGTACTCCCGGGACTAGCTACGAGCAGTACTTC

v_gene: TRBV7-9
d_gene: TRBD1
abundance: .
j_gene: TRBJ2-3
CDR3aa: CASSSTTGADTQYF
CDR3nt: TGTGCCAGCAGCTCAACAACAGGGGCAGATACGCAGTATTTT

v_gene: TRBV4-1
d_gene: .
abundance: .
j_gene: TRBJ2-3
CDR3aa: CASSQAYRPPTDTQYF
CDR3nt: TGCGCCAGCAGCCAGGCATATCGGCCCCCCACAGATACGCAGTATTTT

v_gene: TRBV19
d_gene: .
abundance: few
j_gene: TRBJ2-7
CDR3aa: CASRSTLNPAYEQYF
CDR3nt: TGTGCCAGTAGATCGACCCTCAACCCAGCCTACGAGCAGTACTTC

v_gene: TRBV2
d_gene: .
abundance: medium-sized
j_gene: TRBJ2-7
CDR3aa: CATYPGVQGYEQYF
CDR3nt: TGTGCCACCTACCCGGGGGTTCAGGGCTACGAGCAGTACTTC

v_gene: TRBV30
d_gene: .
abundance: medium-sized
j_gene: TRBJ1-1
CDR3aa: CAWSWDAGGEAFF
CDR3nt: TGTGCCTGGAGCTGGGACGCGGGGGGCGAAGCTTTCTTT

v_gene: TRBV9
d_gene: .
abundance: few
j_gene: TRBJ2-3
CDR3aa: CASSVGDSTDTQYF
CDR3nt: TGTGCCAGCAGCGTCGGGGACAGCACAGATACGCAGTATTTT

v_gene: TRBV10-3
d_gene: .
abundance: .
j_gene: TRBJ1-2
CDR3aa: CAISLDSMISTF
CDR3nt: TGTGCCATCAGTCTGGACAGTATGATATCAACCTTC

v_gene: TRBV7-9
d_gene: .
abundance: .
j_gene: TRBJ2-3
CDR3aa: CASSFGLAQYF
CDR3nt: TGTGCCAGCAGCTTTGGTCTGGCGCAGTATTTT

v_gene: TRBV7-8
d_gene: TRBD1
abundance: .
j_gene: TRBJ1-5
CDR3aa: CASSPGGWGNQPQHF
CDR3nt: TGTGCCAGCAGCCCAGGGGGCTGGGGCAATCAGCCCCAGCATTTT

v_gene: TRBV4-1
d_gene: .
abundance: .
j_gene: TRBJ1-2
CDR3aa: CASSQEGPVPPSPDYGYTF
CDR3nt: TGCGCCAGCAGCCAAGAAGGCCCCGTCCCCCCTTCCCCTGACTATGGCTACACCTTC

v_gene: TRBV27
d_gene: TRBD2
abundance: .
j_gene: TRBJ2-5
CDR3aa: CASSWSGTETQYF
CDR3nt: TGTGCCAGCAGTTGGAGCGGGACGGAGACCCAGTACTTC

v_gene: TRBV7-6
d_gene: TRBD1
abundance: .
j_gene: TRBJ1-4
CDR3aa: CASRMRGQTNEKLFF
CDR3nt: TGTGCCAGCAGGATGCGGGGACAGACGAATGAAAAACTGTTTTTT

v_gene: TRBV6-1
d_gene: TRBD2
abundance: .
j_gene: TRBJ2-3
CDR3aa: CASSVSLAGQDTQYF
CDR3nt: TGTGCCAGCAGTGTAAGTCTAGCGGGCCAAGATACGCAGTATTTT

v_gene: TRBV27
d_gene: .
abundance: once
j_gene: TRBJ1-1
CDR3aa: CASRTVMNTEAFF
CDR3nt: TGTGCCAGCAGGACAGTAATGAACACTGAAGCTTTCTTT

v_gene: TRBV27
d_gene: .
abundance: once
j_gene: TRBJ2-3
CDR3aa: CASSYVLVSTDTQYF
CDR3nt: TGTGCCAGCAGTTACGTCCTAGTTAGCACAGATACGCAGTATTTT

v_gene: TRBV5-5
d_gene: .
abundance: .
j_gene: TRBJ2-7
CDR3aa: CASSLAPDRVGYYEQYF
CDR3nt: TGTGCCAGCAGCTTGGCGCCGGACCGAGTGGGGTACTACGAGCAGTACTTC

v_gene: TRBV7-9
d_gene: .
abundance: .
j_gene: TRBJ1-3
CDR3aa: CASSFRQGPGSGNTIYF
CDR3nt: TGTGCCAGCAGCTTTAGGCAGGGGCCGGGATCAGGAAACACCATATATTTT

v_gene: TRBV19
d_gene: TRBD2
abundance: .
j_gene: TRBJ2-1
CDR3aa: CASQAPLAGLNEQFF
CDR3nt: TGTGCCAGCCAAGCCCCCCTAGCGGGGCTCAATGAGCAGTTCTTC

v_gene: TRBV30
d_gene: .
abundance: .
j_gene: TRBJ1-5
CDR3aa: CAWSVDTVSNQPQHF
CDR3nt: TGTGCCTGGAGTGTAGACACAGTGAGCAATCAGCCCCAGCATTTT

v_gene: TRBV30
d_gene: .
abundance: .
j_gene: TRBJ2-7
CDR3aa: CAWSSGTYEQYF
CDR3nt: TGTGCCTGGAGTTCCGGGACCTACGAGCAGTACTTC

v_gene: TRBV4-1
d_gene: .
abundance: .
j_gene: TRBJ1-1
CDR3aa: CASSQGMGTEAFF
CDR3nt: TGCGCCAGCAGCCAGGGGATGGGCACTGAAGCTTTCTTT

v_gene: TRBV6-5
d_gene: .
abundance: .
j_gene: TRBJ1-2
CDR3aa: CASSYSIGGSYGYTF
CDR3nt: TGTGCCAGCAGTTACTCGATAGGTGGGAGCTATGGCTACACCTTC

v_gene: TRBV6-5
d_gene: .
abundance: .
j_gene: TRBJ2-7
CDR3aa: CASSYQASYEQYF
CDR3nt: TGTGCCAGCAGTTACCAGGCGAGTTACGAGCAGTACTTC

v_gene: TRBV5-1
d_gene: TRBD1
abundance: .
j_gene: TRBJ2-1
CDR3aa: CASSLATGGLLGNEQFF
CDR3nt: TGCGCCAGCAGCTTGGCGACAGGGGGCCTGTTAGGAAATGAGCAGTTCTTC

v_gene: TRBV25-1
d_gene: .
abundance: .
j_gene: TRBJ1-1
CDR3aa: CASSDRGMNTEAFF
CDR3nt: TGTGCCAGCAGTGATCGGGGCATGAACACTGAAGCTTTCTTT

v_gene: TRBV13
d_gene: TRBD2
abundance: .
j_gene: TRBJ2-1
CDR3aa: CASSTGLAGSEQFF
CDR3nt: TGTGCCAGCAGCACCGGACTAGCGGGAAGTGAGCAGTTCTTC

v_gene: TRBV19
d_gene: .
abundance: .
j_gene: TRBJ1-5
CDR3aa: CASSTPGLWGIRQPQHF
CDR3nt: TGTGCCAGTAGTACTCCGGGCCTCTGGGGAATCAGGCAGCCCCAGCATTTT

v_gene: TRBV4-2
d_gene: .
abundance: .
j_gene: TRBJ2-7
CDR3aa: CASSQSVGYYEQYF
CDR3nt: TGTGCCAGCAGCCAGTCGGTGGGGTACTACGAGCAGTACTTC

v_gene: TRBV11-2
d_gene: .
abundance: once
j_gene: TRBJ2-1
CDR3aa: CASSFLRSSYNEQFF
CDR3nt: TGTGCCAGCAGCTTTTTACGGTCCTCCTACAATGAGCAGTTCTTC

v_gene: TRBV6-5
d_gene: TRBD1
abundance: .
j_gene: TRBJ1-5
CDR3aa: CASSPRTGDNQPQHF
CDR3nt: TGTGCCAGCAGTCCCCGGACAGGGGATAATCAGCCCCAGCATTTT

v_gene: TRBV19
d_gene: .
abundance: .
j_gene: TRBJ1-3
CDR3aa: CASSSGHGSGNTIYF
CDR3nt: TGTGCCAGTAGTAGCGGCCATGGCTCTGGAAACACCATATATTTT

v_gene: TRBV6-1
d_gene: .
abundance: .
j_gene: TRBJ1-1
CDR3aa: CASSAFQSWSTEAFF
CDR3nt: TGTGCCAGCAGTGCCTTCCAGAGTTGGAGCACTGAAGCTTTCTTT

v_gene: TRBV7-9
d_gene: TRBD1
abundance: .
j_gene: TRBJ2-1
CDR3aa: CASSYSGQGYKNNEQFF
CDR3nt: TGTGCCAGCAGCTATTCCGGACAGGGCTACAAGAACAATGAGCAGTTCTTC

v_gene: TRBV2
d_gene: .
abundance: .
j_gene: TRBJ2-7
CDR3aa: CAIARRVSGSYEQYF
CDR3nt: TGTGCCATCGCCCGCCGGGTGTCGGGCTCCTACGAGCAGTACTTC

v_gene: TRBV7-9
d_gene: .
abundance: once
j_gene: TRBJ2-1
CDR3aa: CASSLLGAYNEQFF
CDR3nt: TGTGCCAGCAGCTTACTCGGGGCCTACAATGAGCAGTTCTTC

v_gene: TRBV6-6
d_gene: .
abundance: .
j_gene: TRBJ1-2
CDR3aa: CASTNRANYGYTF
CDR3nt: TGTGCCAGTACTAACAGGGCCAACTATGGCTACACCTTC

v_gene: TRBV5-6
d_gene: .
abundance: .
j_gene: TRBJ2-1
CDR3aa: CASSHDTMGDEQFF
CDR3nt: TGTGCCAGCAGCCATGACACCATGGGCGATGAGCAGTTCTTC

v_gene: TRBV30
d_gene: .
abundance: .
j_gene: TRBJ1-2
CDR3aa: CAWSGQDYGYTF
CDR3nt: TGTGCCTGGAGTGGACAGGACTATGGCTACACCTTC

v_gene: TRBV6-1
d_gene: .
abundance: .
j_gene: TRBJ2-7
CDR3aa: CASSFGSHYEQYF
CDR3nt: TGTGCCAGCAGTTTCGGCAGCCACTACGAGCAGTACTTC

v_gene: TRBV4-2
d_gene: TRBD1
abundance: few
j_gene: TRBJ2-7
CDR3aa: CASSPGQLSSYEQYF
CDR3nt: TGTGCCAGCAGCCCGGGACAGCTTAGCTCCTACGAGCAGTACTTC

v_gene: TRBV15
d_gene: .
abundance: .
j_gene: TRBJ1-1
CDR3aa: CATSRDWRGSNTEAFF
CDR3nt: TGTGCCACCAGCAGAGATTGGCGGGGGAGTAACACTGAAGCTTTCTTT

v_gene: TRBV7-8
d_gene: TRBD2
abundance: .
j_gene: TRBJ2-1
CDR3aa: CASSISGPSSYNEQFF
CDR3nt: TGTGCCAGCAGCATTAGCGGGCCAAGCTCCTACAATGAGCAGTTCTTC

v_gene: TRBV2
d_gene: TRBD1
abundance: .
j_gene: TRBJ2-2
CDR3aa: CASSLQGLGTGELFF
CDR3nt: TGTGCCAGCAGTTTACAGGGGCTAGGTACCGGGGAGCTGTTTTTT

v_gene: TRBV15
d_gene: TRBD1
abundance: .
j_gene: TRBJ2-7
CDR3aa: CATRTGLSYEQYF
CDR3nt: TGTGCCACCCGGACAGGCCTCTCCTACGAGCAGTACTTC

v_gene: TRBV4-1
d_gene: .
abundance: .
j_gene: TRBJ1-4
CDR3aa: CASSQGAGTGNEKLFF
CDR3nt: TGCGCCAGCAGCCAAGGTGCGGGAACGGGTAATGAAAAACTGTTTTTT

v_gene: TRBV27
d_gene: TRBD1
abundance: .
j_gene: TRBJ1-3
CDR3aa: CASSLRGDRRNTIYF
CDR3nt: TGTGCCAGCAGCCTTCGGGGGGACAGAAGAAACACCATATATTTT